This TCR beta chain was found in a study of blood T cells in healthy people across ages. Peripheral blood was drawn, ten milliliters per donor. In the case of this clonotype: Antigen: not known.

Whole-study findings and limits: One million T cells yielded diversity estimates that were considered underestimates. More naive CD4+ cells and higher diversity marked long-lived donors relative to aged donors. Bulk PBMC profiling left naive and antigen-experienced comparisons inconclusive.

Alongside a J-beta primer mix, a sample-barcoded 5' primer served in a second PCR lasting about 7 to 12 cycles. TCRdb itself ran the 5' RACE reads through MiXCR, one entry per CDR3 protein. Counted here are 730,000 or so distinct CDR3 sequences, approximately 39% occurring once; the ten biggest clones make up roughly 20%. Sample: blood. The receptor's source is a woman in her sixties in good health.

The CDR3 DNA reads TGCAGCGTTGGTAGGGGGCTGACAGATACGCAGTATTTT. Translation: CSVGRGLTDTQYF. The chain combines TRBV29-1 with TRBJ2-3, with TRBD1 identical over 7 bases. This CDR3 spans 13 amino acids. Germline CDR1 reads SQVTM; CDR2 reads ANQGSEA. The J segment lost 3 bases and the V segment lost 4 bases, leaving 4 bases of the junction unmatched.